This T cell receptor beta chain originates from a study of T cell responses to AZD1222 COVID-19 vaccine. The CDR3 sequence is 13 residues long. V shed 1 base and J shed 6 bases, with 6 bases lying between them. From germline, CDR1 is LNHDA and CDR2 SQIVND (reference sequence). The method was immunoSEQ multiplex PCR; TCRdb's version includes in-frame clones alone and lacks a portion of them. The sample comprises 100,000 to 150,000 clones, 70% to 90% of which are singletons, and about 1.6% rests with the top ten. In this sample, this clone turned up a few times. This TCR was recovered from an adult in good health. The material sequenced was peripheral blood, taken on day 0 of AZD1222 vaccination. This chain links TRBV19 with TRBJ1-4; D gene unclear. The CDR3 region is CASSIGRYEKLFF. The CDR3 DNA is TGTGCCAGTAGTATAGGCAGGTATGAAAAACTGTTTTTT.